A single sample is the source of the 7 T cell receptor beta chains below, sequenced in a study of T-cell reconstitution after alpha-beta-depleted transplantation in children. Researchers prepared the TCRbeta library using unique molecular identifiers, the study reports. TCRdb re-called the PCR reads with MiXCR, one entry per CDR3 protein. The sample includes about 440,000 distinct CDR3 sequences, about 40% of them seen just once. The sequencing used PBMCs, collected before TCRalphabeta/CD19-depleted stem cell transplant. The receptors come from a girl aged 2 to 10 with aplastic anemia, due to receive a stem cell transplant.

This sequence joins TRBV20-1 and TRBJ2-3; TRBD1 aligns across 7 bases. The CDR3 contains 12 residues. Germline lookup yields CDR1 DFQATT and CDR2 SNEGSKA (reference sequence). After removal of 5 bases from V and 1 base from J, the junction contained 0 bases not matched to a gene. In DNA, the CDR3 is TGCAGTGCTGGACAGGGCACAGATACGCAGTATTTT. This gives the protein CSAGQGTDTQYF.

This chain joins TRBV20-1 and TRBJ2-3; 10 bases match TRBD2. Per the germline V gene, CDR1 is DFQATT and CDR2 is SNEGSKA (reference sequence). V lost 5 bases to trimming and J lost 5 bases; unmatched junction nucleotides: 4. The CDR3 loop spans 13 amino acids. As DNA, the CDR3 is TGCAGTGCTCTAGCGGGAGAAGTAGATACGCAGTATTTT. This codes for CSALAGEVDTQYF.

This clonotype appeared many times. The chain couples TRBV20-1 to TRBJ1-6; the D is unclear. CDR3 length equals 14 residues. V lost 0 bases and J 0 bases, leaving 3 bases between the germline ends. CDR1 is DFQATT and CDR2 is SNEGSKA in the germline V gene (reference sequence). CDR3 DNA: TGCAGTGCTAGAGAACGCTCCTATAATTCACCCCTCCACTTT. Translation gives CSARERSYNSPLHF.

The gene calls are TRBV29-1 and TRBJ2-5; D is possibly TRBD1 or TRBD2 (7 bases each). The CDR3 sequence is 13 residues long. V was pared by 4 bases and J by 4 bases, with 13 bases between. Per the germline V gene, CDR1 is SQVTM and CDR2 is ANQGSEA. CDR3 region: CSVVARGGETQYF. CDR3 DNA sequence: TGCAGCGTTGTGGCCAGGGGGGGAGAGACCCAGTACTTC.

The J gene is TRBJ2-3, the V gene TRBV6-5; D is unresolved. Looked up from germline, CDR1 is MNHEY and CDR2 is SVGAGI. This CDR3 has 14 amino acids. V was cut by 2 bases and J by 4 bases, with 10 bases left in between. As DNA, the CDR3 is TGTGCCAGCAGTTACCTCCCGCCCCCAGATACGCAGTATTTT. Protein product: CASSYLPPPDTQYF.

This clonotype was counted between two and nine times. The rearrangement uses TRBV10-2 and TRBJ2-7; TRBD2 matches 13 bases. CDR3 size: 14 residues. After removal of 6 bases from V and 6 bases from J, the junction contained 5 bases not matched to a gene. Germline-derived CDR1 and CDR2 are WSHSY and SAAADI. CDR3 residues: CASRTSGGSREQYF. In nucleotides, the CDR3 is TGCGCCAGCAGGACTAGCGGGGGGAGTCGCGAGCAGTACTTC.

V and J are TRBV3-1 and TRBJ1-1; D remains ambiguous. The V gene lost 5 bases and the J gene lost 10 bases, with 14 bases spanning the gap. The CDR3 has 12 amino acids. Germline lookup yields CDR1 LGHDT and CDR2 YNNKEL (reference sequence). The CDR3 DNA reads as TGTGCCAGCAGCTCTGAGTTGGGGAGAGCTTTCTTT. This gives the protein CASSSELGRAFF.